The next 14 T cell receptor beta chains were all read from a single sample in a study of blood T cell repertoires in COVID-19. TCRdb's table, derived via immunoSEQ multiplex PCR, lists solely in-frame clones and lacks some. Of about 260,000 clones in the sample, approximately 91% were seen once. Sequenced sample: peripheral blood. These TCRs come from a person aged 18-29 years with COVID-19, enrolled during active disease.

CDR3 loop: CASRYEGRPNTEAFF. DNA of the CDR3: TGTGCCAGTAGGTATGAGGGTAGGCCGAACACTGAAGCTTTCTTT. This chain links TRBV19 with TRBJ1-1; D is unclear. Per the germline V gene, CDR1 is LNHDA and CDR2 is SQIVND (reference sequence). The CDR3 spans 15 residues. Trimming took 6 bases from V and 1 from J, leaving 15 bases between them.

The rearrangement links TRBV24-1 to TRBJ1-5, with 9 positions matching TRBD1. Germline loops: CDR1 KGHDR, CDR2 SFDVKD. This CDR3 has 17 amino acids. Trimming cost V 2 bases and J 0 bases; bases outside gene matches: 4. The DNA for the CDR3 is TGTGCCACCAGTGATTGGACAGGGGCGCTTAGCAATCAGCCCCAGCATTTT. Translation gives CATSDWTGALSNQPQHF.

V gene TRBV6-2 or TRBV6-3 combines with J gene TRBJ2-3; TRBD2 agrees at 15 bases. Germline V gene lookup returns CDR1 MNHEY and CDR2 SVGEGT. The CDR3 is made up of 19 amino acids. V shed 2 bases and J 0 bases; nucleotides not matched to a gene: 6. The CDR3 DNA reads TGTGCCAGCAGTTACCCTATGGGACTAGCGGGAGGAAGCACAGATACGCAGTATTTT. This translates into CASSYPMGLAGGSTDTQYF.

This CDR3 reads CASSFPPGADTQYF. CDR3 coding DNA: TGTGCCAGCAGTTTCCCCCCAGGGGCCGATACGCAGTATTTT. The chain couples TRBV28 to TRBJ2-3; the D gene is possibly TRBD1 (6 bases). In germline, CDR1 is MDHEN, CDR2 SYDVKM. V dropped 3 bases and J dropped 6 bases, with 13 bases sitting between them. This CDR3 spans 14 amino acids. The whole variable domain, filled in from reference TRBV28 and TRBJ2-3, reads DVKVTQSSRYLVKRTGEKVFLECVQDMDHENMFWYRQDPGLGLRLIYFSYDVKMKEKGDIPEGYSVSREKKERFSLILESASTNQTSMYLCASSFPPGADTQYFGPGTRLTVL.

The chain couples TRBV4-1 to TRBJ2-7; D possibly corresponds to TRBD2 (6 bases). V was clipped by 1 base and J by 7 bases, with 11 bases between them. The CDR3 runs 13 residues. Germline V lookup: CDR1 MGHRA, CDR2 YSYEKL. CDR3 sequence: CASSQVQGTEQYF. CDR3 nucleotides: TGCGCCAGCAGCCAAGTACAAGGGACTGAGCAGTACTTC.

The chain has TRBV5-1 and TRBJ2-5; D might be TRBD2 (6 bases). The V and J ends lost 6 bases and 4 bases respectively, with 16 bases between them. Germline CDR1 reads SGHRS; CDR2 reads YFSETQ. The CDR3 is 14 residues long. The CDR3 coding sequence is TGCGCCAGCACCTCGGGTGAGGAGGGAGAGACCCAGTACTTC. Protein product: CASTSGEEGETQYF.

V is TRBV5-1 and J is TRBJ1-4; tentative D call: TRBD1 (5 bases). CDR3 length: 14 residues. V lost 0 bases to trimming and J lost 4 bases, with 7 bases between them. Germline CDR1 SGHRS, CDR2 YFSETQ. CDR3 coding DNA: TGCGCCAGCAGCTTGGTCGGGGGTAATGAAAAACTGTTTTTT. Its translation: CASSLVGGNEKLFF.

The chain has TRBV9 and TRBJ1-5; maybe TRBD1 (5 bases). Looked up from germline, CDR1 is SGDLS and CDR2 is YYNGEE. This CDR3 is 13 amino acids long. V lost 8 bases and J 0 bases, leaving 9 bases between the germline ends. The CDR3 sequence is CASGGYSNQPQHF. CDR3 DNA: TGTGCCAGTGGGGGGTATAGCAATCAGCCCCAGCATTTT.

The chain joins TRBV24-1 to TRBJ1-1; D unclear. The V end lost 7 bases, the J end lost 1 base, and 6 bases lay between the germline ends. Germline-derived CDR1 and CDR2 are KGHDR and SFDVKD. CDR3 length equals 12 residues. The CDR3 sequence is CATSIQNTEAFF. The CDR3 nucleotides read TGTGCCACCAGCATACAGAACACTGAAGCTTTCTTT.

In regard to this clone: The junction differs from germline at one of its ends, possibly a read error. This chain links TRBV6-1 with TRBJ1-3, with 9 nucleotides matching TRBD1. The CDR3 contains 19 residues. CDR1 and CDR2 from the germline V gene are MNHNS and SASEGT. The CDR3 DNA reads TGTGCCAGCTGTGACATGGGACAGGGAACTGCTGGCGCTGGAAACACCATATATTTT. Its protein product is CASCDMGQGTAGAGNTIYF.

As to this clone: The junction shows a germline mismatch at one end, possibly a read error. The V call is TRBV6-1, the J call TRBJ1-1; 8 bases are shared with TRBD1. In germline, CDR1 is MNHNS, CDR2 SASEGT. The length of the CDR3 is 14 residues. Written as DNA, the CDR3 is TGTGCCAGCAGCGAAGACAGGGGCGTCACTGAAGCTTTCTTT. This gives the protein CASSEDRGVTEAFF.

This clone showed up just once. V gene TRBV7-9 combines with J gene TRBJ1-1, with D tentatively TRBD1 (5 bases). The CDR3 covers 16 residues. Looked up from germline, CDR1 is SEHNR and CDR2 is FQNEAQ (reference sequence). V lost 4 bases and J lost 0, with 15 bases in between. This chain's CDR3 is CASSSNWGVLNTEAFF. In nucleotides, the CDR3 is TGTGCCAGCAGCTCAAATTGGGGGGTCCTGAACACTGAAGCTTTCTTT.

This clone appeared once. This CDR3 reads CASSQQGDLTF. The CDR3 DNA sequence: TGTGCCAGCAGTCAACAGGGGGATCTTACCTTC. The chain employs TRBV2 and TRBJ1-2; 8 bases line up with TRBD1. Germline V CDR1 and CDR2: SNHLY, FYNNEI. CDR3 length equals 11 residues. The V and J ends lost 5 bases and 14 bases, in that order; junction bases with no gene match: 7.

In nucleotides, the CDR3 is TGTGCCAGCCGAGGTCTGGGAGATACGCAGTATTTT. This translates into CASRGLGDTQYF. The rearrangement uses TRBV7-2 and TRBJ2-3; D is unclear. The V gene lost 8 bases and the J gene lost 5 bases, with 11 bases spanning the gap. The CDR3 length is 12 residues. Per germline, CDR1 SGHTA and CDR2 FQGNSA.